This record concerns one TCR beta chain sequence. The target antigen is unknown. The sample is drawn from a study of cytomegalovirus exposure and HLA in healthy donors. The PCR used 60 Vbeta and 13 Jbeta primers. Clones were sequenced by immunoSEQ multiplex PCR, and TCRdb holds only the in-frame ones, with some missing. The data show 100,000 to 150,000 clones, roughly 80% seen once. Per the germline V gene, CDR1 is SGHAT and CDR2 is FQNNGV. V was pared by 5 bases and J by 14 bases, with 21 bases between. The CDR3 consists of 13 residues. Study-level findings and limits: Researchers reported that a few CMV-associated chains were confirmed in vitro as CMV antigen-specific.

The chain links TRBV11-2 to TRBJ1-1, with a possible D match to TRBD1 (6 bases). The sequencing input was PBMCs. The clonotype comes from a young man in good health and CMV-seropositive. The CDR3 loop is CASSRTVSADCFF. Written as DNA, the CDR3 is TGTGCCAGCAGCCGGACAGTATCCGCGGATTGCTTCTTT. Using reference TRBV11-2 and TRBJ1-1 for the parts outside the CDR3, the full variable domain is EAGVAQSPRYKIIEKRQSVAFWCNPISGHATLYWYQQILGQGPKLLIQFQNNGVVDDSQLPKDRFSAERLKGVDSTLKIQPAKLEDSAVYLCASSRTVSADCFFGQGTRLTVV.